Each of the 5 T cell receptor beta chains below was sequenced from the same sample in a study of T cell responses to AZD1222 COVID-19 vaccine. TCRdb's table, derived via immunoSEQ multiplex PCR, lists solely in-frame clones and lacks some. The data show around 130,000 clones, about 86% seen once. This sample comprised peripheral blood, obtained on day 0 of AZD1222 vaccination. The origin of the receptors is an adult in good health.

V and J are TRBV7-9 and TRBJ1-4; perhaps TRBD1 as D (6 bases). This CDR3 contains 14 residues. V shed 5 bases and J shed 0 bases, with 7 bases lying between them. CDR1 SEHNR and CDR2 FQNEAQ come from the germline V gene (reference sequence). In DNA form, the CDR3 reads TGTGCCAGCAGCCGACAGGCAACTAATGAAAAACTGTTTTTT. It specifies CASSRQATNEKLFF.

The table lists this clone with many counts. V is TRBV6-5 and J is TRBJ2-7, with D possibly being TRBD1 (6 bases). Germline V gene data show CDR1 as MNHEY and CDR2 as SVGAGI. The CDR3 spans 15 residues. Trimming shortened V by 5 bases and J by 6 bases, and 20 bases separated the two germline ends. This CDR3 is CASSLRTAGISEQYF. Here the CDR3 DNA reads TGTGCCAGCAGTCTACGGACAGCAGGTATTAGCGAGCAGTACTTC.

The chain combines TRBV27 with TRBJ2-7, with 7 bases identical to TRBD1. The junction had 8 bases not matched to a gene; V was cut back by 8 bases and J by 4 bases. Germline CDR1 reads MNHEY; CDR2 reads SMNVEV (reference sequence). This CDR3 has 13 residues. The CDR3 is CASAAGTAYEQYF. The CDR3, as DNA: TGTGCCAGCGCTGCCGGGACAGCTTACGAGCAGTACTTC.

This chain connects TRBV28 to TRBJ2-3, with D unresolved. V was shortened by 6 bases and J by 7 bases, with 11 bases between the two germline ends. CDR3 length equals 12 residues. CDR1 and CDR2 (germline): MDHEN, SYDVKM. CDR3 in amino acids: CASSPSKNTQYF. The CDR3 DNA reads as TGTGCCAGCAGCCCTTCAAAGAATACGCAGTATTTT.

A single count supports this clone. The chain combines TRBV6-5 with TRBJ2-7, with a possible D match to TRBD2 (6 bases). Germline lookup yields CDR1 MNHEY and CDR2 SVGAGI. This CDR3 comprises 15 residues. The V end lost 7 bases, the J end lost 1 base, and 17 bases lay between the germline ends. The CDR3 DNA is TGTGCCAGCAAGGATGGCGGGAAGGTATCCTACGAGCAGTACTTC. This gives the protein CASKDGGKVSYEQYF.